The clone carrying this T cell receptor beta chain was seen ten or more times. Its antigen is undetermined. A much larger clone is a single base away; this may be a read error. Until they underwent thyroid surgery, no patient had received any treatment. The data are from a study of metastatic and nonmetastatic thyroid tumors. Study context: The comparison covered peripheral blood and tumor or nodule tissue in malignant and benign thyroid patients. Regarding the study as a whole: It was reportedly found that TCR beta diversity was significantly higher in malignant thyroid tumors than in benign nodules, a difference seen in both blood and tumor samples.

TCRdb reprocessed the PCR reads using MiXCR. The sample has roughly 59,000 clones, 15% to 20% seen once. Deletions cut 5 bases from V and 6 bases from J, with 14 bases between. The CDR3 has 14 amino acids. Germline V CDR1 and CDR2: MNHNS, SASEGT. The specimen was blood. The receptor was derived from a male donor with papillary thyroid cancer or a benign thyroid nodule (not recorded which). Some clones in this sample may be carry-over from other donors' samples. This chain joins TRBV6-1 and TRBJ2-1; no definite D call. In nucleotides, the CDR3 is TGTGCCAGCAGTTCAACCCCCAGCGTCAATGAGCAGTTCTTC. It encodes CASSSTPSVNEQFF.